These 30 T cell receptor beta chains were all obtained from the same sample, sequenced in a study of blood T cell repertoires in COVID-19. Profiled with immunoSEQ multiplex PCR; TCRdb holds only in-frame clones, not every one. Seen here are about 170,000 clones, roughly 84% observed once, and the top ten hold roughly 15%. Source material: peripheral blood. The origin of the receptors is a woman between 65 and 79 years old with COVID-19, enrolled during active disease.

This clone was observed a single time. CDR3 residues: CASSAKRTASNYGYTF. CDR3 nucleotide sequence: TGTGCCAGCAGCGCAAAAAGGACAGCGTCTAACTATGGCTACACCTTC. The chain has TRBV2 and TRBJ1-2; TRBD1 might be the D (6 bases). The CDR3 totals 16 residues. V lost 6 bases and J 0 bases, leaving 17 bases between the germline ends. Germline loops: CDR1 SNHLY, CDR2 FYNNEI.

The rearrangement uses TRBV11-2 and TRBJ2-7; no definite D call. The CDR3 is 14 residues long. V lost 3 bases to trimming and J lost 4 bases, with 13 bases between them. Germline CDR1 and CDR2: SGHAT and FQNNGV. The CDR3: CASSLTSSQYEQYF. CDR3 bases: TGTGCCAGCAGCTTGACTTCCTCCCAATACGAGCAGTACTTC. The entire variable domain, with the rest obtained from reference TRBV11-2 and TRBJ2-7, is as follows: EAGVAQSPRYKIIEKRQSVAFWCNPISGHATLYWYQQILGQGPKLLIQFQNNGVVDDSQLPKDRFSAERLKGVDSTLKIQPAKLEDSAVYLCASSLTSSQYEQYFGPGTRLTVT.

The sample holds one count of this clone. This CDR3 is CASSLAVRAGQAVSPLHF. Here the CDR3 DNA reads TGCGCCAGCAGCTTGGCCGTACGGGCCGGACAGGCGGTCTCACCCCTCCACTTT. The chain recombines TRBV5-1 with TRBJ1-6; 7 bases fit TRBD1. J lost 10 bases, V lost 0 bases, and 16 bases had no gene match. The CDR3 spans 18 residues. The V gene's germline CDR1 is SGHRS and CDR2 YFSETQ.

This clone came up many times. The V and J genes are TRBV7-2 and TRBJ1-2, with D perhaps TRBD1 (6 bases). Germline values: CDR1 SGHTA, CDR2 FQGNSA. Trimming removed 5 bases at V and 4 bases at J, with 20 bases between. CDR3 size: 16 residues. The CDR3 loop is CASSLQLGGRSYGYTF. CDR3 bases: TGTGCCAGCAGCCTCCAGTTGGGGGGGCGATCCTATGGCTACACCTTC.

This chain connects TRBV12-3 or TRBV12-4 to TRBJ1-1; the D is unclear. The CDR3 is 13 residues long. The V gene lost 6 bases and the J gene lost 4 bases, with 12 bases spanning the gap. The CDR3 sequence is CASSGGRPTEAFF. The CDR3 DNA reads TGTGCCAGCAGCGGAGGTAGGCCCACTGAAGCTTTCTTT.

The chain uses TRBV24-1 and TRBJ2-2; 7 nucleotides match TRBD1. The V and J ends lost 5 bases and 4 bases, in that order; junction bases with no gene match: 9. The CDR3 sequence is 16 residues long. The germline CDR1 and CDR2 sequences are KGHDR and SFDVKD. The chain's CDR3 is CATSVTDRSTTGELFF. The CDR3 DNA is TGTGCCACCAGTGTCACGGACAGGTCAACCACCGGGGAGCTGTTTTTT.

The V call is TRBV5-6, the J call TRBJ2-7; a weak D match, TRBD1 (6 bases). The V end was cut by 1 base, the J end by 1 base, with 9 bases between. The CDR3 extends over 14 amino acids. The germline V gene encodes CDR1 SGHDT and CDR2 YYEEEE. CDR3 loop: CASSLPGQSYEQYF. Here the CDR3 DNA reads TGTGCCAGCAGCTTGCCTGGACAGTCCTACGAGCAGTACTTC.

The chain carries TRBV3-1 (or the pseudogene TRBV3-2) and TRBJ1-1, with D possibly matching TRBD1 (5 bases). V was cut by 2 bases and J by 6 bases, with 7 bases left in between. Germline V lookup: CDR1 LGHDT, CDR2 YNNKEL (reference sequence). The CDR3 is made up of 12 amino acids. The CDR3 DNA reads TGTGCCAGCAGCCAACAGGGATCTGAAGCTTTCTTT. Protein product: CASSQQGSEAFF.

CDR3 region: CASSLLGAQGTEAFF. The DNA for the CDR3 is TGTGCCAGCAGTTTACTGGGCGCTCAGGGGACTGAAGCTTTCTTT. This chain links TRBV28 with TRBJ1-1, with a weak D call TRBD1 (6 bases). Germline V gene lookup returns CDR1 MDHEN and CDR2 SYDVKM. The CDR3 is made up of 15 amino acids. V lost 2 bases and J 5 bases, leaving 15 bases between the germline ends.

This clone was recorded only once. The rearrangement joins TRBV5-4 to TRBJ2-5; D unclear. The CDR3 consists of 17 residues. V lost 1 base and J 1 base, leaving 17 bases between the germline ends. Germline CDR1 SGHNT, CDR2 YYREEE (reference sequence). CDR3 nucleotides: TGTGCCAGCAGCTTGTCGGGTTTGGGTGCCGTCCAAGAGACCCAGTACTTC. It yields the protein CASSLSGLGAVQETQYF.

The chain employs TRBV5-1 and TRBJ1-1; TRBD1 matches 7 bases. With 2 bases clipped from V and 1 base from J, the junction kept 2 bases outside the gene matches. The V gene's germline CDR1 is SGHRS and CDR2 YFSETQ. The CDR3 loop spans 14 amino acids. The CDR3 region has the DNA TGCGCCAGCAGCTTCAACAGGGGGAACACTGAAGCTTTCTTT. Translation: CASSFNRGNTEAFF.

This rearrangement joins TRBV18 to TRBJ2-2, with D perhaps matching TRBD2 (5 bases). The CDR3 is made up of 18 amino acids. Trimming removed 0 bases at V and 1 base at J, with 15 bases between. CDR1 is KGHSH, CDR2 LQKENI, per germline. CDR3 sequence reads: CASSPPPRGSGNTGELFF. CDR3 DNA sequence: TGTGCCAGCTCACCACCCCCCCGGGGAAGCGGGAACACCGGGGAGCTGTTTTTT.

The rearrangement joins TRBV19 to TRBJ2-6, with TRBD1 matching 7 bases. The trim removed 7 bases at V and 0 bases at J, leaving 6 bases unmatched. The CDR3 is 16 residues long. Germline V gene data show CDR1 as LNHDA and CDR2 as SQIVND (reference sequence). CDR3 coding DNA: TGTGCCAGTATCCGGACAGGCCACTCTGGGGCCAACGTCCTGACTTTC. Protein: CASIRTGHSGANVLTF.

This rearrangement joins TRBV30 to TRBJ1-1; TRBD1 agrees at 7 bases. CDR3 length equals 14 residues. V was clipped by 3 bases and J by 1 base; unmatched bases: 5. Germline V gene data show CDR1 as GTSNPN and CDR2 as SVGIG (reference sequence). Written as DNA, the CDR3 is TGTGCCTGGAGGGCCGGGACAGCGAACACTGAAGCTTTCTTT. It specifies CAWRAGTANTEAFF.

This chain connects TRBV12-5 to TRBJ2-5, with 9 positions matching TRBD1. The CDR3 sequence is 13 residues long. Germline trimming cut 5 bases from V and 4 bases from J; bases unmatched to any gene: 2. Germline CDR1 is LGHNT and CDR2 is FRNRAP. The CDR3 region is CASGQDRGETQYF. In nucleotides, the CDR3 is TGTGCTAGTGGTCAGGACAGGGGAGAGACCCAGTACTTC.

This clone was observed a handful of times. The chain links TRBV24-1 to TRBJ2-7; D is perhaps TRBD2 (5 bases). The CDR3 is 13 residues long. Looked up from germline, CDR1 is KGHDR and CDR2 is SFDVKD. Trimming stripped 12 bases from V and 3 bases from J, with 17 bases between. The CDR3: CAVRRGLGYEQYF. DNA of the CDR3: TGTGCCGTCCGCCGAGGGCTAGGCTACGAGCAGTACTTC.

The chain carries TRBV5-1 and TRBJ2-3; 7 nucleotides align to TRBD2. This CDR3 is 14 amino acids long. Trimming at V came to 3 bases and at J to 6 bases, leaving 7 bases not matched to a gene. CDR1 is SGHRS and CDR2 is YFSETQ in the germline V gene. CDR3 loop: CASSSGGVGDTQYF. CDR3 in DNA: TGCGCCAGCAGCTCGGGGGGTGTAGGGGATACGCAGTATTTT. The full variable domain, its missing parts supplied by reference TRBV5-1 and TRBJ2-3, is KAGVTQTPRYLIKTRGQQVTLSCSPISGHRSVSWYQQTPGQGLQFLFEYFSETQRNKGNFPGRFSGRQFSNSRSEMNVSTLELGDSALYLCASSSGGVGDTQYFGPGTRLTVL.

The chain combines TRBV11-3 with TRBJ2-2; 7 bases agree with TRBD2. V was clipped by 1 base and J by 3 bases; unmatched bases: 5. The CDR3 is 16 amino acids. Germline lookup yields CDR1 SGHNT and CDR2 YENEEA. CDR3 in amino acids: CASSLAIAGYTGELFF. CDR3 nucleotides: TGTGCCAGCAGCTTAGCCATAGCGGGTTACACCGGGGAGCTGTTTTTT.

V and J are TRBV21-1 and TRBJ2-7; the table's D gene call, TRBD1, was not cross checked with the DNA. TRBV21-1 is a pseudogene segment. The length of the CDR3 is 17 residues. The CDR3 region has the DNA TGTGCCAGCAGCAGCGGACAGGACGGATGGATCTCGTACGAGCAGTACGTC. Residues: CASSSGQDGWISYEQYV.

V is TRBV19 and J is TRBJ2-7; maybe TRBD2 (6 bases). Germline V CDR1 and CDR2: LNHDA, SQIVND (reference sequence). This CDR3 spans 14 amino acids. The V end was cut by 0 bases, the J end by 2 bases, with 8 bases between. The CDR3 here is CASSIDQRAYEQYF. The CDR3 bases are TGTGCCAGTAGTATAGACCAGCGGGCCTACGAGCAGTACTTC.

CDR3 nucleotides: TGTGCCAGCTCACCCACTAGCGGGAGGAACACCGGGGAGCTGTTTTTT. Amino acids: CASSPTSGRNTGELFF. The chain combines TRBV18 with TRBJ2-2, with TRBD2 matching over 11 bases. The germline V gene encodes CDR1 KGHSH and CDR2 LQKENI. Losses at the gene ends were 3 bases for V and 1 base for J; bases not matched to a gene: 1. The CDR3 has 16 amino acids.

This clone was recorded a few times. CDR3 protein: CASSATAGEAFF. Written as DNA, the CDR3 is TGTGCCAGCAGTGCTACCGCCGGGGAAGCTTTCTTT. The chain combines TRBV12-3 or TRBV12-4 with TRBJ1-1; no firm D call. V shed 5 bases and J shed 8 bases, with 12 bases lying between them. CDR3 length: 12 amino acids.

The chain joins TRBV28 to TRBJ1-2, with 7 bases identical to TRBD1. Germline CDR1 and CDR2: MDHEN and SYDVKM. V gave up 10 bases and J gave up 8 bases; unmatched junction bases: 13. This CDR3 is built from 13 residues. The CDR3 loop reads CATAGQATGGYTF. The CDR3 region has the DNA TGTGCCACCGCCGGACAGGCCACAGGGGGCTACACCTTC.

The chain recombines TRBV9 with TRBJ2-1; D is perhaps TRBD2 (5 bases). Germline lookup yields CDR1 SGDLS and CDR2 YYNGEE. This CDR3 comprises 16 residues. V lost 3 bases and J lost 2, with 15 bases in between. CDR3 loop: CASSATTSPTYNEQFF. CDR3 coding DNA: TGTGCCAGCAGCGCCACAACTAGTCCCACCTACAATGAGCAGTTCTTC.

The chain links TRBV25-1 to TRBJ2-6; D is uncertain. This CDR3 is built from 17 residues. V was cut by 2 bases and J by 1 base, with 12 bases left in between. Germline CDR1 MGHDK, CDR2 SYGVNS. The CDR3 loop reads CASSELVPGSGANVLTF. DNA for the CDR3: TGTGCCAGCAGTGAACTAGTACCCGGGTCTGGGGCCAACGTCCTGACTTTC.

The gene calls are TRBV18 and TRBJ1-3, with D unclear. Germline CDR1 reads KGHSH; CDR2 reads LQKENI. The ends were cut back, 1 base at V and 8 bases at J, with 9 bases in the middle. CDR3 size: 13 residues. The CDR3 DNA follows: TGTGCCAGCTCACCACAGTTCGGTGACACCATATATTTT. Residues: CASSPQFGDTIYF.

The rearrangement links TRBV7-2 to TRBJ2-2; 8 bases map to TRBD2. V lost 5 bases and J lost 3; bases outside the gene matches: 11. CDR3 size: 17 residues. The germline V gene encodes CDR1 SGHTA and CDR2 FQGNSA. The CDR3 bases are TGTGCCAGCAGCCCAATACGGCTAGCGGGTTACACCGGGGAGCTGTTTTTT. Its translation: CASSPIRLAGYTGELFF.

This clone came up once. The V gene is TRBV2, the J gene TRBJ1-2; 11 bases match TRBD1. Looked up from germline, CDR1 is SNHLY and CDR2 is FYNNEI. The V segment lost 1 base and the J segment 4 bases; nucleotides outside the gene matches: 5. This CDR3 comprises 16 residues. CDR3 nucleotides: TGTGCCAGCAGTGAAGGAGGACAGGGGGCACTCTATGGCTACACCTTC. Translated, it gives CASSEGGQGALYGYTF.

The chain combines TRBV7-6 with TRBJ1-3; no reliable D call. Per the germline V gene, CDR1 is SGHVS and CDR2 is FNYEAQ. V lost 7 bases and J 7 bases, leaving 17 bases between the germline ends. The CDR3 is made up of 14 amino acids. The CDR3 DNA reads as TGTGCCAGCATCCTTACGATAGGAGGCAACACCATATATTTT. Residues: CASILTIGGNTIYF.

CDR3 DNA sequence: TGCGCCAGCAGCTTTGGCGCCACCCCCAGAGGAGGCTACACCTTC. Translation: CASSFGATPRGGYTF. The V and J genes are TRBV5-1 and TRBJ1-2; D remains unclear. The CDR3 extends over 15 amino acids. Trimming left V 2 bases short and J 8 bases short, with 19 bases between. CDR1 and CDR2 (germline): SGHRS, YFSETQ.